These T cell receptor beta chains were read from a single sample in a study of blood T cell repertoires in COVID-19. The repertoire was sequenced with immunoSEQ multiplex PCR; TCRdb's copy has only in-frame clones and lacks some. The sample lists roughly 64,000 clones, around 66% occurring once. The sample taken for sequencing was PBMCs or T cells enriched from blood (not recorded which). These receptors came from a woman aged 55-75 years who had been exposed to COVID-19. Both conserved end residues are part of each CDR3. The D gene is left open where the match is weak. Size tells how often a clone was seen (once, few, many) or the class of an expanded clone, and some rows leave it out.

TRBV28	few	TRBD2	TRBJ2-3	TGTGCCAGCAGGGAAGCTAGCGGGAGGGCCGCGGGAGATACGCAGTATTTT	CASREASGRAAGDTQYF
TRBV3-1/TRBV3-2	-	-	TRBJ2-6	TGTGCCAGCAGCCCGCGGACACTTTCCTCTGGGGCCAACGTCCTGACTTTC	CASSPRTLSSGANVLTF
TRBV6-2/TRBV6-3	-	-	TRBJ2-1	TGTGCCAGCAGTTACCCCCAGAATGAGCAGTTCTTC	CASSYPQNEQFF
TRBV12-3/TRBV12-4	many	-	TRBJ2-7	TGTGCCAGCAGTTTCAGGGGTTACGAGCAGTACTTC	CASSFRGYEQYF
TRBV19	-	-	TRBJ2-3	TGTGCCAGTAGTCTACAGGACCATGACACAGATACGCAGTATTTT	CASSLQDHDTDTQYF
TRBV5-5	-	-	TRBJ1-2	TGTGCCAGCAGCTTGGGAGCGATGGCCCAATATGGCTACACCTTC	CASSLGAMAQYGYTF
TRBV5-1	-	TRBD1	TRBJ2-1	TGCGCCAGCAGCCCGGGGACAGGCGTAGAGCAGTTCTTC	CASSPGTGVEQFF
TRBV7-9	-	TRBD1	TRBJ1-2	TGTGCCAGCAGCCCAGGGGGCTGGGGCTACACCTTC	CASSPGGWGYTF
TRBV5-8	-	-	TRBJ2-3	TGTGCCAGCAGCTTGGGTCGGGGTGGTGATACGCAGTATTTT	CASSLGRGGDTQYF
TRBV6-2/TRBV6-3	-	-	TRBJ2-7	TGTGCCAGCAGTTTCTGGGACTCCGCCTACGAGCAGTACTTC	CASSFWDSAYEQYF
TRBV28	few	TRBD1	TRBJ1-1	TGTGCCAGCAGTTTTCATTCAACAGGGGAAACTGAAGCTTTCTTT	CASSFHSTGETEAFF
TRBV18	few	TRBD1	TRBJ1-4	TGTGCCAGCTCACCAACTAGGACAGGGTCGAACGAAAAACTGTTTTTT	CASSPTRTGSNEKLFF
TRBV6-5	-	-	TRBJ2-7	TGTGCCAGCTCGCACTTCGCCTACGAGCAGTACTTC	CASSHFAYEQYF
TRBV7-3	-	TRBD2	TRBJ2-3	TGTGCCAGCAGCCTCCGGACTAGCGGGGGGGCGGATACGCAGTATTTT	CASSLRTSGGADTQYF
TRBV30	-	TRBD1	TRBJ1-6	TGTGCCTGGAGTAGGGGACAGGGGAATTCACCCCTCCACTTT	CAWSRGQGNSPLHF
TRBV5-1	-	-	TRBJ2-3	TGCGCCAGCAGCTTGAATCCCCGGGAAAATACGCAGTATTTT	CASSLNPRENTQYF
TRBV5-5	-	TRBD1	TRBJ2-2	TGTGCCAGCAGCCCCTCCGGGACAGGGGGACCAAACGGGGAGCTGTTTTTT	CASSPSGTGGPNGELFF
TRBV5-1	once	-	TRBJ1-2	TGCGCCAGCAGCTTCTCATACAGCTATGGCTACACCTTC	CASSFSYSYGYTF
TRBV18	-	-	TRBJ1-1	TGTGCCAGCTCACCACGGGAGGAAATGCCTGAAGCTTTCTTT	CASSPREEMPEAFF
TRBV10-1	-	-	TRBJ1-4	TGCGCCAGCAAGTTGAGGGGGGGATCTAATGAAAAACTGTTTTTT	CASKLRGGSNEKLFF
TRBV25-1	-	TRBD1	TRBJ1-6	TGTGCCAGCAGTGCAACGACAGGGATGAGCTCCTATAATTCACCCCTCCACTTT	CASSATTGMSSYNSPLHF
TRBV7-9	-	TRBD1	TRBJ1-2	TGTGCCAGCAGCCGCCTCGGGACAGGGGGAACTAACTATGGCTACACCTTC	CASSRLGTGGTNYGYTF
TRBV7-9	few	TRBD1	TRBJ2-7	TGTGCCAGCAGCTCCCCGGGACAGGAGTACGAGCAGTACTTC	CASSSPGQEYEQYF
TRBV5-1	-	-	TRBJ2-5	TGCGCCAGCAGCTTGGCCGGAAATAGCGGCCAAGAGACCCAGTACTTC	CASSLAGNSGQETQYF
TRBV9	-	TRBD2	TRBJ2-1	TGTGCCAGCAGCGTAGCAGGGACTAGCGGCAATGAGCAGTTCTTC	CASSVAGTSGNEQFF
TRBV27	-	-	TRBJ1-2	TGTGCCAGCAGTTTATCGATCCAGGGCAGCTATGGCTACACCTTC	CASSLSIQGSYGYTF
TRBV12-3/TRBV12-4	medium-sized	-	TRBJ2-3	TGTGCCAGCAGTTTACCCTACTCCGATACGCAGTATTTT	CASSLPYSDTQYF
TRBV7-9	few	TRBD1	TRBJ2-5	TGTGCCAGCAGCCCCGGGGACAGAGAAGAGACCCAGTACTTC	CASSPGDREETQYF
TRBV25-1	-	-	TRBJ1-6	TGTGCCAGCAGTCATCGGACAGTATCCTATAATTCACCCCTCCACTTT	CASSHRTVSYNSPLHF
TRBV7-6	-	TRBD2	TRBJ2-3	TGTGCCAGCAGCAAAACTAGCGGGGGGAGGGGAGATACGCAGTATTTT	CASSKTSGGRGDTQYF
TRBV3-1/TRBV3-2	-	-	TRBJ1-6	TGTGCCAGCAGCCAGCCCGGGTCAAGTTCACCCCTCCACTTT	CASSQPGSSSPLHF
TRBV10-3	-	-	TRBJ1-1	TGTGCCATACAGGGACGGTTGGACACTGAAGCTTTCTTT	CAIQGRLDTEAFF
TRBV29-1	-	-	TRBJ2-6	TGCAGCGTTGAAATACAGGGCTCTGGGGCCAACGTCCTGACTTTC	CSVEIQGSGANVLTF
TRBV5-6	few	-	TRBJ2-5	TGTGCCAGCAGCAGGACACTAACTGGGGGCGGAGGCAGGGGCGAGACCCAGTACTTC	CASSRTLTGGGGRGETQYF
TRBV6-5	-	-	TRBJ1-5	TGTGCCAGCAGTTTGACCGGGGGGAATCAGCCCCAGCATTTT	CASSLTGGNQPQHF
TRBV4-1	few	-	TRBJ2-1	TGCGCCAGCAGCCAAGCTGGTATCAGCTCCTACAATGAGCAGTTCTTC	CASSQAGISSYNEQFF
TRBV2	-	TRBD2	TRBJ2-3	TGTGCCAGCAGTTCCATAGCGGGGGGGACCACAGATACGCAGTATTTT	CASSSIAGGTTDTQYF
TRBV9	-	TRBD1	TRBJ1-6	TGTGCCAGCAGCGACCGGGACAGTAATTCACCCCTCCACTTT	CASSDRDSNSPLHF
TRBV10-3	-	TRBD2	TRBJ2-3	TGTGCCATCAGCCGGGGGGTTGCAGATACGCAGTATTTT	CAISRGVADTQYF
TRBV30	-	-	TRBJ1-3	TGTGCCTGGAGTGCCTTCGGACTCAGCTCTGGAAACACCATATATTTT	CAWSAFGLSSGNTIYF
TRBV5-8	few	TRBD1	TRBJ2-3	TGTGCCAGCAGTGACAGGGCCTCCACAGATACGCAGTATTTT	CASSDRASTDTQYF
TRBV6-5	-	TRBD2	TRBJ2-3	TGTGCCAGCAGTTACGGCGGGAGTACAGATACGCAGTATTTT	CASSYGGSTDTQYF
TRBV7-9	-	TRBD2	TRBJ2-5	TGTGCCAGCAGCTCGTTGACGGGACTAGTGCAAGAGACCCAGTACTTC	CASSSLTGLVQETQYF
TRBV29-1	-	-	TRBJ1-4	TGCAGCGTTTACGGGGGGGCTAATGAAAAACTGTTTTTT	CSVYGGANEKLFF
TRBV30	-	TRBD1	TRBJ1-2	TGTGCCTGGAGTCTACAGGGGCCAAGGGGCTACACCTTC	CAWSLQGPRGYTF
TRBV7-2	-	-	TRBJ1-2	TGTGCCAGCAGCTTAGTGATAGGGGTTGGCTATGGCTACACCTTC	CASSLVIGVGYGYTF
TRBV10-2	-	-	TRBJ1-1	TGCGCCAGCAGTGATCGTAGGTTCGGGAATTTCTTT	CASSDRRFGNFF
TRBV28	-	TRBD2	TRBJ2-1	TGTGCCAGCATCCAACCCGGGACTAAAAACAATGAGCAGTTCTTC	CASIQPGTKNNEQFF
TRBV19	-	TRBD2	TRBJ2-6	TGTGCCAGTAGTTTAGCGGGGGGCTCTGGGGCCAACGTCCTGACTTTC	CASSLAGGSGANVLTF
TRBV3-1/TRBV3-2	-	TRBD1	TRBJ1-6	TGTGCCAGCAGCCCTCGGGGACAGGGGACTAGTTCACCCCTCCACTTT	CASSPRGQGTSSPLHF
TRBV6-4	-	TRBD1	TRBJ1-5	TGTGCCAGCAGCCCGACAGGGGGTAGTGATCAGCCCCAGCATTTT	CASSPTGGSDQPQHF
TRBV6-2/TRBV6-3	-	TRBD1	TRBJ1-2	TGTGCCAGCAGTCTGATGGCAGGGGGCAACTATGGCTACACCTTC	CASSLMAGGNYGYTF
TRBV28	-	-	TRBJ2-7	TGTGCCAGCAGTTTACTGGGCCCCTACGAGCAGTACTTC	CASSLLGPYEQYF
TRBV7-9	-	-	TRBJ1-6	TGTGCCAGCAGCCCCCCAGTGGGGGCAAATTCACCCCTCCACTTT	CASSPPVGANSPLHF
TRBV7-3	few	TRBD2	TRBJ2-1	TGTGCCAGCAGCGCGACTAGCGGGGAAGGTGAGCAGTTCTTC	CASSATSGEGEQFF
TRBV30	once	TRBD1	TRBJ1-1	TGTGCCTGGAGTGTAGGGACAGGTTTCACTGAAGCTTTCTTT	CAWSVGTGFTEAFF
TRBV27	-	-	TRBJ2-2	TGTGCCAGCAAGACGGACAGGAACACCGGGGAGCTGTTTTTT	CASKTDRNTGELFF
TRBV5-1	-	TRBD2	TRBJ2-1	TGCGCCAGCAGCTTGGCCGGGACTAGCTACAATGAGCAGTTCTTC	CASSLAGTSYNEQFF
TRBV5-1	-	-	TRBJ2-7	TGCGCCAGCAGCCTGGGCGGACTCCGGGACGAGCAGTACTTC	CASSLGGLRDEQYF
TRBV30	-	-	TRBJ2-5	TGTGCCTGGAGTGGGCGGGCCCAAGAGACCCAGTACTTC	CAWSGRAQETQYF